Listed here are 3 T cell receptor beta chains from one sample, sequenced in a study of T cell responses to AZD1222 COVID-19 vaccine. Libraries were prepared by immunoSEQ multiplex PCR; TCRdb keeps only in-frame clonotypes and omits some of them. The table has tens of thousands of clones, approximately 83% seen once. This material consisted of peripheral blood, taken on day 0 of AZD1222 vaccination. The source of these receptors is an adult in good health.

J is TRBJ1-1 and V is TRBV5-1; D possibly corresponds to TRBD1 (6 bases). CDR1 and CDR2 (germline): SGHRS, YFSETQ. V gave up 4 bases and J gave up 5 bases, with 21 bases separating them. The CDR3 runs to 16 residues. The chain's CDR3 is CASSGTPGHTGTEAFF. CDR3 DNA: TGCGCCAGCAGCGGCACTCCGGGACACACGGGGACTGAAGCTTTCTTT.

The rearrangement links TRBV5-1 to TRBJ2-5; 14 positions match TRBD2. The CDR3 totals 14 residues. V was pared by 4 bases and J by 5 bases, with 1 base of the junction left unmatched. Germline V lookup: CDR1 SGHRS, CDR2 YFSETQ. The CDR3 coding sequence is TGCGCCAGCAGCCGGACTAGCGGGGGGGAGACCCAGTACTTC. Residues: CASSRTSGGETQYF.

The chain employs TRBV6-2 or TRBV6-3 and TRBJ2-1; TRBD2 matches at 7 bases. V lost 4 bases and J lost 0; bases outside the gene matches: 12. Germline values: CDR1 MNHEY, CDR2 SVGEGT. The length of the CDR3 is 18 residues. CDR3 bases: TGTGCCAGCAGTTCCGTCGGCGGGAGCCGTAGCTCCTACAATGAGCAGTTCTTC. Translation gives CASSSVGGSRSSYNEQFF.